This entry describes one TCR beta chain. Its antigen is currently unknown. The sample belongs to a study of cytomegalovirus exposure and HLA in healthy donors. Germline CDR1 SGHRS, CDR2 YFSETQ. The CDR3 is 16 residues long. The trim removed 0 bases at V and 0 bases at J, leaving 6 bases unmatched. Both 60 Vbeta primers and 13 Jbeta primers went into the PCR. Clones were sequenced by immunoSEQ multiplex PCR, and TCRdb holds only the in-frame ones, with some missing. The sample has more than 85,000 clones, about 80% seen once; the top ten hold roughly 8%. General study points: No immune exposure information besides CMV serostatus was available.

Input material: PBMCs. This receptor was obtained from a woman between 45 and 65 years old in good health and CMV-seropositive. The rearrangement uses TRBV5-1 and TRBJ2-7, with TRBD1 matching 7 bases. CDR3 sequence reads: CASSLEDRLSSYEQYF. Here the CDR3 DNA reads TGCGCCAGCAGCTTGGAGGACAGGTTGAGCTCCTACGAGCAGTACTTC.